These 26 T cell receptor beta chains originate from one sample sequenced in a study of blood T cell repertoires in COVID-19. Profiling relied on immunoSEQ multiplex PCR, and the TCRdb table lists in-frame clones only, not all of them. The sample gives 410,000 or so clones, roughly 90% of which show up once; approximately 1.4% is in the top ten. Source material: peripheral blood. The receptors originated from a woman in her 30s with active or convalescent COVID-19.

The V gene is TRBV10-1, the J gene TRBJ2-1, with D possibly TRBD1 on 5 matching bases. Deletions cut 3 bases from V and 2 bases from J, with 20 bases between. Germline CDR1 and CDR2: WNHNN and SYGVQD (reference sequence). The CDR3 loop spans 18 amino acids. The CDR3 DNA is TGCGCCAGCAGTGAAGCTCCAAGCTCAGGGTCGACCTACAATGAGCAGTTCTTC. Translation gives CASSEAPSSGSTYNEQFF.

This rearrangement joins TRBV11-2 to TRBJ1-1, with 9 bases aligning to TRBD1. J gave up 5 bases and V 1 base, and 14 bases lay outside the gene matches. Germline loops: CDR1 SGHAT, CDR2 FQNNGV. This CDR3 comprises 18 residues. The CDR3 sequence: CASSLATGGGFRETEAFF. CDR3 sequence (DNA): TGTGCCAGCAGCTTAGCTACAGGGGGCGGGTTTAGGGAAACTGAAGCTTTCTTT.

The rearrangement joins TRBV6-5 to TRBJ2-4; TRBD2 matches at 7 bases. Germline CDR1 is MNHEY and CDR2 is SVGAGI. V trimming: 5 bases; J trimming: 1 base; junction bases outside the gene matches: 5. The CDR3 runs to 15 residues. The DNA for the CDR3 is TGTGCCAGCAGTCACCTCGGGGGGGCCAAAAACATTCAGTACTTC. Protein sequence: CASSHLGGAKNIQYF.

The rearrangement uses TRBV15 and TRBJ1-1; D is uncertain. Germline CDR1 reads LNHNV; CDR2 reads YYDKDF (reference sequence). CDR3 length equals 15 residues. Trimming took off 2 bases at V and 1 base at J, with 11 bases between the two ends. CDR3 residues: CATSRFTDSNTEAFF. CDR3 sequence (DNA): TGTGCCACCAGCAGATTCACAGATTCGAACACTGAAGCTTTCTTT.

This clone occurred a few times. This chain links TRBV29-1 with TRBJ1-2; D gene uncertain. Germline V gene lookup returns CDR1 SQVTM and CDR2 ANQGSEA. This CDR3 contains 12 residues. Trimming cost V 6 bases and J 4 bases, with 12 bases left between them. This chain's CDR3 is CSVAYSSYGYTF. The CDR3 nucleotides read TGCAGCGTCGCTTACAGTTCCTATGGCTACACCTTC.

This sequence joins TRBV6-1 and TRBJ2-1; 12 bases agree with TRBD2. The CDR3 is 16 residues long. CDR1 is MNHNS and CDR2 is SASEGT in the germline V gene. Trimming cost V 2 bases and J 5 bases; bases outside gene matches: 4. The CDR3 reads CASSEWSSGGDNEQFF. The CDR3 coding sequence is TGTGCCAGCAGTGAATGGTCTAGCGGGGGGGACAATGAGCAGTTCTTC.

This clone appeared once. This sequence joins TRBV13 and TRBJ1-3; a weak D match, TRBD1 (6 bases). Germline V gene sequence: CDR1 PRHDT, CDR2 FYEKMQ (reference sequence). CDR3 length: 14 amino acids. Trimming removed 5 bases from V and 7 bases from J, with 15 bases in between. The CDR3 reads CASSLDRFLNTIYF. The CDR3 DNA reads TGTGCCAGCAGCCTCGACAGGTTCTTGAACACCATATATTTT.

The chain employs TRBV28 and TRBJ1-2; tentative D call: TRBD1 (6 bases). This CDR3 is built from 15 residues. Per germline, CDR1 MDHEN and CDR2 SYDVKM. Trimming removed 3 bases from V and 6 bases from J, with 17 bases in between. The CDR3 nucleotides read TGTGCCAGCAGTTTCCGAAGGGACATCTCTAATGGCTACACCTTC. It encodes CASSFRRDISNGYTF.

This chain connects TRBV6-5 to TRBJ2-7, with D perhaps TRBD2 (7 bases). The CDR3 is 13 residues long. The V end was cut by 6 bases, the J end by 5 bases, with 14 bases between. Germline V gene sequence: CDR1 MNHEY, CDR2 SVGAGI. CDR3 protein: CASRGGGRDEQYF. Written as DNA, the CDR3 is TGTGCCAGCAGAGGGGGGGGGAGAGACGAGCAGTACTTC.

The J gene is TRBJ2-2, the V gene TRBV3-1 (or the pseudogene TRBV3-2); 10 positions match TRBD1. The length of the CDR3 is 17 residues. V was pared by 0 bases and J by 7 bases, with 8 bases of the junction left unmatched. Germline V gives CDR1 LGHDT, CDR2 YNNKEL (reference sequence). The CDR3 DNA is TGTGCCAGCAGCCAAGATTTTGGGGACAGGGGCCACGGGGAGCTGTTTTTT. Translating gives CASSQDFGDRGHGELFF.

This clone was seen only once. This chain uses TRBV19 with TRBJ1-6; 7 bases agree with TRBD1. The CDR3 extends over 15 amino acids. J lost 5 bases, V lost 3 bases, and 4 bases had no gene match. Germline V lookup: CDR1 LNHDA, CDR2 SQIVND (reference sequence). The CDR3 DNA is TGTGCCAGTAGTATCGGGACAGTGGATAATTCACCCCTCCACTTT. This gives the protein CASSIGTVDNSPLHF.

The rearrangement joins TRBV30 to TRBJ1-6; 10 positions agree with TRBD1. Trimming removed 4 bases from V and 10 bases from J; junction bases left unmatched: 16. The CDR3 contains 17 residues. The germline V gene has CDR1 GTSNPN and CDR2 SVGIG (reference sequence). This chain's CDR3 is CAWTPVGGDRGHSPLHF. Here the CDR3 DNA reads TGTGCCTGGACCCCCGTCGGAGGGGACAGGGGCCACTCACCCCTCCACTTT.

This chain connects TRBV15 to TRBJ2-6; 9 nucleotides match TRBD1. With 1 base clipped from V and 3 bases from J, the junction kept 10 bases outside the gene matches. This CDR3 has 19 amino acids. CDR1 is LNHNV and CDR2 is YYDKDF in the germline V gene (reference sequence). Here the CDR3 reads CATSRGGAGQGLGANVLTF. In DNA, the CDR3 is TGTGCCACCAGCAGAGGCGGCGCGGGACAGGGCCTTGGGGCCAACGTCCTGACTTTC.

V is TRBV7-9 and J is TRBJ1-1; TRBD1 matches at 8 bases. The CDR3 is made up of 14 amino acids. Trimming at V came to 3 bases and at J to 1 base, leaving 1 base not matched to a gene. Germline assignment: CDR1 SEHNR and CDR2 FQNEAQ (reference sequence). The chain's CDR3 is CASSFGTGNTEAFF. DNA for the CDR3: TGTGCCAGCAGCTTCGGGACAGGGAACACTGAAGCTTTCTTT.

The rearrangement links TRBV19 to TRBJ1-1; 7 bases are a match to TRBD1. After removal of 4 bases from V and 2 bases from J, the junction contained 7 bases not matched to a gene. The CDR3 has 15 amino acids. The V gene's germline CDR1 is LNHDA and CDR2 SQIVND (reference sequence). The CDR3 is CASSSPGTANTEAFF. CDR3 bases: TGTGCCAGTAGTAGCCCCGGGACAGCCAACACTGAAGCTTTCTTT.

The chain carries TRBV6-5 and TRBJ2-3; unclear D gene. This CDR3 is 15 amino acids long. V shed 0 bases and J shed 1 base, with 8 bases lying between them. CDR1 is MNHEY and CDR2 is SVGAGI in the germline V gene. The CDR3 is CASSYSSMGTDTQYF. The CDR3, as DNA: TGTGCCAGCAGTTACTCGAGCATGGGCACAGATACGCAGTATTTT.

This sequence joins TRBV5-6 and TRBJ1-4, with 7 nucleotides matching TRBD1. The germline V gene encodes CDR1 SGHDT and CDR2 YYEEEE. This CDR3 contains 15 residues. After removal of 4 bases from V and 8 bases from J, the junction contained 11 bases not matched to a gene. CDR3 nucleotides: TGTGCCAGCAGCCTGTATGGGACAGACGACGAAAAACTGTTTTTT. Its protein product is CASSLYGTDDEKLFF.

This rearrangement joins TRBV5-6 to TRBJ1-3, with TRBD1 as a possible D gene (5 bases). This CDR3 has 14 amino acids. Trimming left V 3 bases short and J 1 base short, with 8 bases between. Germline V lookup: CDR1 SGHDT, CDR2 YYEEEE. The CDR3 DNA reads as TGTGCCAGCAGCTCAGGACAATCTGGAAACACCATATATTTT. Protein sequence: CASSSGQSGNTIYF.

This rearrangement joins TRBV4-2 to TRBJ2-2, with D tentatively TRBD2 (6 bases). The V and J ends lost 0 bases and 7 bases respectively, with 9 bases between them. Germline CDR1 LGHNA, CDR2 YNFKEQ. This CDR3 contains 14 residues. CDR3 nucleotides: TGTGCCAGCAGCCAAGATACGGGGGACGGGGAGCTGTTTTTT. Protein: CASSQDTGDGELFF.

This clone has a single count. The rearrangement uses TRBV5-1 and TRBJ1-1, with 7 bases that match TRBD1. Germline values: CDR1 SGHRS, CDR2 YFSETQ. The CDR3 is made up of 14 amino acids. With 5 bases clipped from V and 1 base from J, the junction kept 5 bases outside the gene matches. CDR3 region: CASRDGTENTEAFF. In DNA, the CDR3 is TGCGCCAGCAGAGACGGGACAGAGAACACTGAAGCTTTCTTT.

V is TRBV6-5 and J is TRBJ2-3; 10 bases align to TRBD2. CDR1 and CDR2 from the germline V gene are MNHEY and SVGAGI. This CDR3 contains 15 residues. V gave up 6 bases and J gave up 0 bases; unmatched junction bases: 3. CDR3 sequence: CASSPTSGSTDTQYF. For the CDR3, the DNA is TGTGCCAGCAGCCCGACTAGCGGGAGCACAGATACGCAGTATTTT.

This clone has a handful of counts. V and J are TRBV7-7 and TRBJ1-3; a weak D match, TRBD1 (5 bases). V lost 5 bases and J lost 2, with 16 bases in between. CDR3 size: 16 residues. Germline CDR1 reads SSHAT; CDR2 reads FNYEAQ (reference sequence). CDR3 residues: CASSPLGGVPGNTIYF. CDR3 bases: TGTGCCAGCAGCCCCCTGGGGGGAGTCCCTGGAAACACCATATATTTT. Based on the CDR3 plus reference TRBV7-7 and TRBJ1-3, the full variable domain is GAGVSQSPRYKVTKRGQDVTLRCDPISSHATLYWYQQALGQGPEFLTYFNYEAQPDKSGLPSDRFSAERPEGSISTLTIQRTEQRDSAMYRCASSPLGGVPGNTIYFGEGSWLTVV.

This sequence joins TRBV19 and TRBJ1-2, with 8 bases identical to TRBD1. Trimming at V came to 5 bases and at J to 2 bases, leaving 7 bases not matched to a gene. The CDR3 is 15 residues long. Germline lookup yields CDR1 LNHDA and CDR2 SQIVND (reference sequence). In DNA, the CDR3 is TGTGCCAGTAGTGCAGGACAGGGAAGGAACTATGGCTACACCTTC. Protein product: CASSAGQGRNYGYTF.

The table lists this clone with a count of one. The genes are TRBV5-8 and TRBJ2-7; the D gene is possibly TRBD1 (5 bases). The V gene's germline CDR1 is SGHTS and CDR2 YDEGEE. V lost 4 bases and J 6 bases, leaving 14 bases between the germline ends. CDR3 length: 13 residues. The chain's CDR3 is CASSQLPGPEQYF. The CDR3, as DNA: TGTGCCAGCAGCCAGCTCCCAGGGCCCGAGCAGTACTTC. Drawing the rest from reference TRBV5-8 and TRBJ2-7, the complete variable domain is EAGVTQSPTHLIKTRGQQATLRCSPISGHTSVYWYQQALGLGLQFLLWYDEGEERNRGNFPPRFSGRQFPNYSSELNVNALELEDSALYLCASSQLPGPEQYFGPGTRLTVT.

The chain is built from TRBV27 and TRBJ2-1; 9 bases are shared with TRBD1. The germline V gene has CDR1 MNHEY and CDR2 SMNVEV (reference sequence). The CDR3 is made up of 15 amino acids. Losses at the gene ends were 4 bases for V and 8 bases for J; bases not matched to a gene: 9. CDR3 region: CASSSPGQGGDEQFF. The DNA of the CDR3 is TGTGCCAGCAGTTCCCCGGGACAGGGAGGCGATGAGCAGTTCTTC.

The chain uses TRBV5-6 and TRBJ2-3; D perhaps matches TRBD1 (5 bases). This CDR3 contains 14 residues. Germline V lookup: CDR1 SGHDT, CDR2 YYEEEE. V lost 4 bases, J lost 2 bases, and 11 bases lay in between. CDR3 in amino acids: CASSRTSLTDTQYF. CDR3 nucleotide sequence: TGTGCCAGCAGCCGGACAAGCCTCACAGATACGCAGTATTTT.